The clone carrying this T cell receptor beta chain was counted only a few times. Its antigen is unidentified. Quantitative 5'-RACE with molecular barcodes produced the TCR beta libraries. Via MiXCR, TCRdb re-called the 5' RACE reads, giving one row per CDR3 protein. The table has 400,000 or so distinct CDR3 sequences, roughly 25% seen once. The entry originates in a study of CD8 T cells in ankylosing spondylitis. Germline CDR1 and CDR2: SGHRS and YFSETQ. The length of the CDR3 is 16 residues. With 2 bases removed from V and 5 bases from J, the gap between germline ends came to 19 bases. General study results and limits: From matched ankylosing spondylitis synovial fluid, disease-linked clones were reportedly recovered at significantly enriched levels. Clones linked to disease, bearing a CD8+ phenotype, were relatively rare in peripheral blood. Past studies reported some motif variants in reactive arthritis synovial fluid and blood. A motif in TCR beta, a set of seven to nine highly homologous variants, appeared characteristic of ankylosing spondylitis blood.

This sequence originates from a male donor with ankylosing spondylitis. Sequenced input: blood, either unsorted or a sorted T cell fraction (not recorded which). This chain uses TRBV5-1 with TRBJ1-1, with a tentative D call TRBD1 (5 bases). CDR3 loop: CASSFTASGGRTEAFF. CDR3 DNA sequence: TGCGCCAGCAGCTTTACAGCATCGGGGGGTCGGACTGAAGCTTTCTTT.